Listed here is a single T cell receptor (beta chain). V was pared by 5 bases and J by 7 bases, with 14 bases of the junction left unmatched. CDR1 is PRHDT and CDR2 is FYEKMQ in the germline V gene (reference sequence). This CDR3 is 17 amino acids long. Profiling relied on immunoSEQ multiplex PCR, and the TCRdb table lists in-frame clones only, not all of them. Of around 97,000 clones listed, roughly 90% are singletons. This specimen belongs to a study of blood T cell repertoires in COVID-19. Sequencing was performed on peripheral blood. This chain links TRBV13 with TRBJ2-1; 10 bases match TRBD2. The source of this sequence is a woman aged 55-70 years with acute or convalescent COVID-19. CDR3 sequence: CASSLPAGGYLRNEQFF. The DNA of the CDR3 is TGTGCCAGCAGCCTCCCAGCGGGAGGGTATTTGAGGAATGAGCAGTTCTTC.